This T cell receptor beta chain was recovered during a study of early T cells in non-severe SARS-CoV-2 infection. TCRdb reprocessed the 5' RACE reads with MiXCR, giving one entry per CDR3 protein. The repertoire holds about 59,000 distinct CDR3 sequences, with 10% to 15% as singletons. CDR1 is SNHLY and CDR2 is FYNNEI in the germline V gene. The CDR3 runs to 13 residues. Trimming shortened V by 10 bases and J by 0 bases, and 10 bases separated the two germline ends. This clonotype has just a few counts. The sample taken for sequencing was whole blood. The receptor's source is an adult who was a healthcare worker with PCR-confirmed SARS-CoV-2 infection or an uninfected control (not recorded which). The gene calls are TRBV2 and TRBJ2-1; no definite D call. CDR3 nucleotides: TGTGCCACCCGGTCGGGCTCCTACAATGAGCAGTTCTTC. This translates into CATRSGSYNEQFF.